This entry is about one T cell receptor beta chain. Its specificity is unknown. TCRdb ran MiXCR on the 5' RACE reads and lists one entry per CDR3 protein. The sample contains 100,000 to 120,000 distinct CDR3 sequences, about 18% of which appear only once. The data derive from a study of T-cell memory formation after mild COVID-19. Study in general: Largely, the TCR clusters proved donor specific.

V lost 5 bases to trimming and J lost 5 bases, with 9 bases between them. The CDR3 runs 12 residues. Germline V gives CDR1 SGHTA, CDR2 FQGNSA. Regarding the study as a whole: Later expanders leaned CD4+, whereas clones that contracted between day 15 and 85 were balanced CD4/CD8. What remained unconfirmed was the SARS-CoV-2 specificity of second-wave clones peaking on day 37. Researchers found some responding clones in pre-infection memory, a sign that cross-reactive memory joined.

The sequenced sample consisted of PBMCs or a T cell subset sorted from them (not recorded which). The chain employs TRBV7-2 and TRBJ2-5; D is perhaps TRBD1 (5 bases). The source is a man in his late teens or twenties who had mild COVID-19 (a few samples of this study predate the infection). Cell type and time point are not known. This CDR3 reads CASSPPGETQYF. The CDR3 DNA reads as TGTGCCAGCAGCCCGCCAGGGGAGACCCAGTACTTC.